This is a list of T cell receptor beta chains from one sample in a study of blood T cells in healthy people across ages. TCRdb analysed the 5' RACE reads with MiXCR anew, one entry per CDR3 protein. The sample records 1.8 million or so distinct CDR3 sequences, more than 35% being singletons. What was sequenced was blood. The receptor set was obtained from a human donor in good health. CDR3s include the opening cysteine and the closing phenylalanine or tryptophan.

CDR3 length,V gene,J gene,CDR3 protein
13,TRBV29-1,TRBJ2-1,CSPKALEGSEQFF
13,TRBV6-5,TRBJ1-2,CASRLQGKGGYTF
14,TRBV2,TRBJ2-1,CASIRESSYNEQFF
15,TRBV4-3,TRBJ1-2,CASSHGHFTVDGYTF
16,TRBV7-2,TRBJ2-1,CAGHYKLGQGINEQFF
14,TRBV12-3/TRBV12-4,TRBJ2-4,CASSFVGAKNIQYF
12,TRBV19,TRBJ2-1,CASSMGSDEQFF
17,TRBV15,TRBJ1-2,CATSRDAGTEVCYGYTF
17,TRBV7-3,TRBJ1-1,CASSPSGTGGARTEAFF
15,TRBV20-1,TRBJ2-3,CSAANLAGAEDTQYF
14,TRBV7-2,TRBJ2-3,CASAPAGGTDTQYF
16,TRBV12-3/TRBV12-4,TRBJ1-2,CASSFGSRTGTYGYTF
15,TRBV6-2/TRBV6-3,TRBJ2-7,CASSYVLAEAYEQYF
16,TRBV2,TRBJ1-5,CASSVWAGLSNQPQHF
13,TRBV7-8,TRBJ1-2,CASSQRSDYGYTF
14,TRBV6-6,TRBJ1-4,CASHEPATNEKLFF
13,TRBV29-1,TRBJ1-3,CSVGQGSGNTIYF
15,TRBV5-1,TRBJ2-7,CASSYGAPFTYEQYF
15,TRBV5-1,TRBJ2-5,CASSLAGTSGETQYF
14,TRBV7-2,TRBJ1-2,CASSLDLGLGGYTF
14,TRBV7-2,TRBJ2-1,CASSLDRGGGEQFF
14,TRBV13,TRBJ2-7,CASTFQRQGHEQYF
13,TRBV9,TRBJ1-1,CASSFRGNGEAFF
17,TRBV10-3,TRBJ2-1,CAISDRPLGADYNEQFF
11,TRBV20-1,TRBJ2-5,CSADQGETQYF
19,TRBV6-2/TRBV6-3,TRBJ2-3,CASSSRDRGRYGYTDTQYF
14,TRBV6-2/TRBV6-3,TRBJ1-1,CASSPNDRPYEAFF
14,TRBV5-6,TRBJ1-6,CASSFPSGNSPLHF
14,TRBV20-1,TRBJ1-5,CSARNPIGDQPQHF
15,TRBV7-8,TRBJ1-2,CASSLALGSPYGYTF
15,TRBV12-5,TRBJ2-1,CASGVAGQAYNEQFF
14,TRBV5-1,TRBJ1-1,CASSSGQGSGEAFF
11,TRBV29-1,TRBJ1-2,CSVELIPGYTF
17,TRBV6-2/TRBV6-3,NA,CASSYELGGGHQETQYF
16,TRBV4-3,TRBJ2-3,CASSPWATGGTDTQYF
15,TRBV7-9,TRBJ2-7,CASSPIRDTPYEQYF
18,TRBV12-3/TRBV12-4,TRBJ2-5,CASSLVGRGLGTGETQYF
13,TRBV24-1,TRBJ2-1,CATAPGGRNEQFF
16,TRBV6-5,TRBJ2-7,CASVPTGMVGNYEQYF
14,TRBV4-1,TRBJ1-5,CASSRIPSGETQHF
14,TRBV7-6,TRBJ2-1,CASSLSWQINEQFF
11,TRBV12-3/TRBV12-4,TRBJ1-1,CASSLSHEAFF
15,TRBV2,TRBJ2-3,CASSPLAGVADTQYF
15,TRBV10-3,TRBJ2-7,CAISESPGWGTEQYF
14,TRBV5-1,TRBJ2-6,CASSFLGGANVLTF
17,TRBV7-9,TRBJ2-3,CASSPGTSGEGRDTQYF
15,TRBV29-1,TRBJ1-2,CSVEEVEQGLSGYTF
15,TRBV25-1,TRBJ1-1,CASSRSPGENTEAFF